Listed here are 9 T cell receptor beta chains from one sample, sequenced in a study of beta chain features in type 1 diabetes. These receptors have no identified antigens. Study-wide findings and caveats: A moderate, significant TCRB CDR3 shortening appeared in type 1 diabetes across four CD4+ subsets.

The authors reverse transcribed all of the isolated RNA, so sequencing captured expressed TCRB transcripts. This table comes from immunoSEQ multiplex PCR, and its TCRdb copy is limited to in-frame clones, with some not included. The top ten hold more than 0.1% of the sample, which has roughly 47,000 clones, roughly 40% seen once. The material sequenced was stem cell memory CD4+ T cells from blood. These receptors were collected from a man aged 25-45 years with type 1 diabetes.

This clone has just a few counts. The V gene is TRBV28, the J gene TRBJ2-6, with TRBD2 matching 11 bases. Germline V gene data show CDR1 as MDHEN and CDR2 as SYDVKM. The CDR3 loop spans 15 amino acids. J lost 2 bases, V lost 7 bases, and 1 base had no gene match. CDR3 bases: TGTGCCAGCATTAGCGGGGGGGCTGGGGCCAACGTCCTGACTTTC. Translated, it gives CASISGGAGANVLTF.

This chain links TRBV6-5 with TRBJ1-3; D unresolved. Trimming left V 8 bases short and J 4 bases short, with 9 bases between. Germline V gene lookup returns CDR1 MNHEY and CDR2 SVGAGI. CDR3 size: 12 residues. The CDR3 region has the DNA TGTGCCAGCCGAGGCGGGGGAAACACCATATATTTT. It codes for CASRGGGNTIYF.

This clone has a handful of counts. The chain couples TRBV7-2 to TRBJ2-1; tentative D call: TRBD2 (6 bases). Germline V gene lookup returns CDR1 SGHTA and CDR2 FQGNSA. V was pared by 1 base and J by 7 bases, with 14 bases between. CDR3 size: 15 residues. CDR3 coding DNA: TGTGCCAGCAGCTTAGGAACCGGGACTCGGAATGAGCAGTTCTTC. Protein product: CASSLGTGTRNEQFF.

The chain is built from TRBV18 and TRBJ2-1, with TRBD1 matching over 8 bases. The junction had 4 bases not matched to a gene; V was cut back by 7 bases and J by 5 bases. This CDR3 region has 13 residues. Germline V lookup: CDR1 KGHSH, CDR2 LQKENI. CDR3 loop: CASFRQGNNEQFF. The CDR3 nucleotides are TGTGCCAGCTTTCGACAGGGGAACAATGAGCAGTTCTTC.

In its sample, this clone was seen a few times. The CDR3 DNA is TGTGCCAGCAGAGAAGGACTGATAGGGAATGAGCAGTTCTTC. Amino acids: CASREGLIGNEQFF. The J gene is TRBJ2-1, the V gene TRBV27, with D possibly TRBD2 on 5 matching bases. The CDR3 has 14 amino acids. The V and J ends lost 6 bases and 7 bases respectively, with 16 bases between them. Germline CDR1 is MNHEY and CDR2 is SMNVEV (reference sequence).

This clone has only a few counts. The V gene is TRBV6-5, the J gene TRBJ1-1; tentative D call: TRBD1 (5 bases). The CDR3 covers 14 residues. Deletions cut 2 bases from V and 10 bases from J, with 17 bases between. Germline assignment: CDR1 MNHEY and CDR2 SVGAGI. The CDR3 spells CASSYAGLSFLAFF. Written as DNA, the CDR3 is TGTGCCAGCAGTTACGCGGGACTGTCGTTTTTAGCTTTCTTT.

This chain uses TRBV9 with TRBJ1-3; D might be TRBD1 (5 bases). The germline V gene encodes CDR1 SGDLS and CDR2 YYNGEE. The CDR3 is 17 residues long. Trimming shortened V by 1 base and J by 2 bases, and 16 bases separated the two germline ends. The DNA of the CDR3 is TGTGCCAGCAGCGTAACCCCGGGAGGGGCGCCTGGAAACACCATATATTTT. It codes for CASSVTPGGAPGNTIYF.

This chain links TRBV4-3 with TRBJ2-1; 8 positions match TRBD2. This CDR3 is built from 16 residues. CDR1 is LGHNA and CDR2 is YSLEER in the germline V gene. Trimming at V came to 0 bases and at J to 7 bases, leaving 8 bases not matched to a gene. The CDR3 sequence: CASSQDQAGVSNEQFF. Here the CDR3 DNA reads TGCGCCAGCAGCCAAGATCAAGCGGGAGTCTCAAATGAGCAGTTCTTC.

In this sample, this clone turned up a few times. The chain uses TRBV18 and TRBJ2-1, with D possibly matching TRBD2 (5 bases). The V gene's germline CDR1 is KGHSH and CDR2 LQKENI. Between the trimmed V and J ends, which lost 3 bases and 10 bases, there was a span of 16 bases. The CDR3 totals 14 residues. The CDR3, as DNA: TGTGCCAGCTCACCGCGGGCCGAGAAGAAGGAGCAGTTCTTC. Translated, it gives CASSPRAEKKEQFF.